The rows below give T cell receptor beta chains drawn from one sample of a study of beta chain features in type 1 diabetes. Libraries were prepared by immunoSEQ multiplex PCR; TCRdb keeps only in-frame clonotypes and omits some of them. The data contain over 650,000 clones, more than 12% of them seen just once; the ten biggest clones take up just under 0.04%. Sequences were obtained from naive CD4+ T cells from blood. These receptors were collected from a man aged 18 to 30 with type 1 diabetes. The CDR3 runs from the conserved cysteine through the conserved F or W. Fields, in order: D gene, clone size, V gene, J gene, CDR3 protein, CDR3 DNA. The D gene is left open where the match is weak. The listing skips clone size in some rows; elsewhere it reads once, few, many or a size class.

d_gene: NA
abundance: few
v_gene: TRBV29-1
j_gene: TRBJ1-1
CDR3aa: CSVEDARGVMNTEAFF
CDR3nt: TGCAGCGTTGAAGACGCCAGGGGAGTCATGAACACTGAAGCTTTCTTT

d_gene: NA
abundance: NA
v_gene: TRBV7-2
j_gene: TRBJ1-1
CDR3aa: CASSVGPANTEAFF
CDR3nt: TGTGCCAGCAGCGTTGGACCGGCGAACACTGAAGCTTTCTTT

d_gene: NA
abundance: NA
v_gene: TRBV5-1
j_gene: TRBJ1-2
CDR3aa: CASSSIDSNYGYTF
CDR3nt: TGCGCCAGCAGCTCCATCGATTCCAACTATGGCTACACCTTC

d_gene: NA
abundance: few
v_gene: TRBV29-1
j_gene: TRBJ2-7
CDR3aa: CSVESTSYEQYF
CDR3nt: TGCAGCGTTGAGAGCACCTCCTACGAGCAGTACTTC

d_gene: NA
abundance: NA
v_gene: TRBV9
j_gene: TRBJ1-4
CDR3aa: CASSVDTGATNEKLFF
CDR3nt: TGTGCCAGCAGCGTAGACACAGGAGCAACTAATGAAAAACTGTTTTTT

d_gene: NA
abundance: few
v_gene: TRBV5-1
j_gene: TRBJ2-7
CDR3aa: CASSLEIPYEQYF
CDR3nt: TGCGCCAGCAGCTTGGAGATCCCCTACGAGCAGTACTTC

d_gene: NA
abundance: NA
v_gene: TRBV7-2
j_gene: TRBJ2-1
CDR3aa: CASSSSGTGYNEQFF
CDR3nt: TGTGCCAGCAGCTCATCCGGGACGGGTTACAATGAGCAGTTCTTC

d_gene: TRBD1
abundance: few
v_gene: TRBV2
j_gene: TRBJ2-1
CDR3aa: CAHAGQGHNEQFF
CDR3nt: TGTGCCCACGCGGGACAGGGGCACAATGAGCAGTTCTTC

d_gene: NA
abundance: NA
v_gene: TRBV7-2
j_gene: TRBJ1-2
CDR3aa: CASSLSGPSGYGYTF
CDR3nt: TGTGCCAGCAGCTTATCCGGCCCCTCGGGCTATGGCTACACCTTC

d_gene: TRBD2
abundance: NA
v_gene: TRBV29-1
j_gene: TRBJ2-5
CDR3aa: CSGGLAGRETQYF
CDR3nt: TGCAGCGGTGGACTAGCGGGACGAGAGACCCAGTACTTC

d_gene: NA
abundance: NA
v_gene: TRBV7-9
j_gene: TRBJ2-7
CDR3aa: CASSLLGGTYEQYF
CDR3nt: TGTGCCAGCAGCTTACTCGGTGGTACCTACGAGCAGTACTTC

d_gene: TRBD1
abundance: NA
v_gene: TRBV4-3
j_gene: TRBJ2-5
CDR3aa: CASSQDWDRGTLETQYF
CDR3nt: TGCGCCAGCAGCCAAGACTGGGACAGGGGGACGTTGGAGACCCAGTACTTC

d_gene: TRBD1
abundance: NA
v_gene: TRBV5-1
j_gene: TRBJ1-6
CDR3aa: CASSSQGDNSPLHF
CDR3nt: TGCGCCAGCAGCTCGCAGGGGGATAATTCACCCCTCCACTTT

d_gene: NA
abundance: few
v_gene: TRBV5-4
j_gene: TRBJ2-3
CDR3aa: CASSPTGLTDTQYF
CDR3nt: TGTGCCAGCAGCCCTACAGGGCTTACAGATACGCAGTATTTT

d_gene: TRBD1
abundance: few
v_gene: TRBV4-2
j_gene: TRBJ1-1
CDR3aa: CASSHRGRGRNTEAFF
CDR3nt: TGTGCCAGCAGCCACCGGGGGAGGGGGCGGAACACTGAAGCTTTCTTT

d_gene: NA
abundance: few
v_gene: TRBV30
j_gene: TRBJ2-3
CDR3aa: CAISGRGLSDTQYF
CDR3nt: TGTGCCATAAGCGGACGGGGGCTCTCAGATACGCAGTATTTT

d_gene: NA
abundance: few
v_gene: TRBV7-9
j_gene: TRBJ1-4
CDR3aa: CASSFLAGNIANEKLFF
CDR3nt: TGTGCCAGCAGCTTTCTGGCAGGGAATATTGCAAACGAAAAACTGTTTTTT

d_gene: NA
abundance: few
v_gene: TRBV7-2
j_gene: TRBJ1-2
CDR3aa: CASSLVAGRGYGYTF
CDR3nt: TGTGCCAGCAGCTTAGTGGCGGGGCGAGGCTATGGCTACACCTTC

d_gene: NA
abundance: few
v_gene: TRBV7-9
j_gene: TRBJ2-6
CDR3aa: CASSLGGSGANVLTF
CDR3nt: TGTGCCAGCAGCTTAGGGGGCTCTGGGGCCAACGTCCTGACTTTC

d_gene: NA
abundance: NA
v_gene: TRBV9
j_gene: TRBJ1-2
CDR3aa: CASSVGTGYGYTF
CDR3nt: TGTGCCAGCAGCGTAGGAACAGGCTATGGCTACACCTTC

d_gene: NA
abundance: NA
v_gene: TRBV5-1
j_gene: TRBJ1-1
CDR3aa: CASSLTGSRDTEAFF
CDR3nt: TGCGCCAGCAGCTTAACAGGGAGTCGCGACACTGAAGCTTTCTTT

d_gene: NA
abundance: NA
v_gene: TRBV2
j_gene: TRBJ1-1
CDR3aa: CASSLGLNTEAFF
CDR3nt: TGTGCCAGCAGTCTCGGGTTGAACACTGAAGCTTTCTTT

d_gene: TRBD1
abundance: few
v_gene: TRBV15
j_gene: TRBJ1-5
CDR3aa: CATSIRTGSQPQHF
CDR3nt: TGTGCCACCAGCATACGGACAGGGAGCCAGCCCCAGCATTTT

d_gene: NA
abundance: NA
v_gene: TRBV30
j_gene: TRBJ2-7
CDR3aa: CAWSPQGTYEQYF
CDR3nt: TGTGCCTGGAGCCCACAGGGAACCTACGAGCAGTACTTC

d_gene: NA
abundance: few
v_gene: TRBV19
j_gene: TRBJ2-4
CDR3aa: CASSIGTYPGPNIQYF
CDR3nt: TGTGCCAGTAGTATAGGTACCTACCCGGGGCCAAACATTCAGTACTTC

d_gene: TRBD2
abundance: few
v_gene: TRBV6-6
j_gene: TRBJ2-7
CDR3aa: CASSPPGRVVSYEQYF
CDR3nt: TGTGCCAGCAGTCCCCCGGGGAGGGTAGTATCCTACGAGCAGTACTTC

d_gene: NA
abundance: NA
v_gene: TRBV15
j_gene: TRBJ1-5
CDR3aa: CATSRDRAGGQPQHF
CDR3nt: TGTGCCACCAGCAGAGATAGGGCGGGGGGTCAGCCCCAGCATTTT

d_gene: NA
abundance: NA
v_gene: TRBV30
j_gene: TRBJ1-5
CDR3aa: CAWSPGFGNQPQHF
CDR3nt: TGTGCCTGGAGCCCAGGGTTTGGCAATCAGCCCCAGCATTTT

d_gene: NA
abundance: few
v_gene: TRBV7-2
j_gene: TRBJ2-2
CDR3aa: CASSLAVSGELFF
CDR3nt: TGTGCCAGCAGCTTAGCGGTCAGCGGGGAGCTGTTTTTT

d_gene: NA
abundance: NA
v_gene: TRBV6-1
j_gene: TRBJ1-5
CDR3aa: CAILRDRSNQPQHF
CDR3nt: TGTGCCATCCTCCGGGACCGTAGCAATCAGCCCCAGCATTTT

d_gene: TRBD1
abundance: NA
v_gene: TRBV29-1
j_gene: TRBJ1-1
CDR3aa: CSATGQLNTEAFF
CDR3nt: TGCAGCGCTACGGGACAGCTGAACACTGAAGCTTTCTTT

d_gene: TRBD1
abundance: few
v_gene: TRBV5-1
j_gene: TRBJ2-7
CDR3aa: CASSPRQGAYEQYF
CDR3nt: TGCGCCAGCAGCCCCCGACAGGGGGCGTACGAGCAGTACTTC

d_gene: TRBD1
abundance: few
v_gene: TRBV6-6
j_gene: TRBJ1-2
CDR3aa: CASSYGQGSRYGYTF
CDR3nt: TGTGCCAGCAGTTACGGACAGGGGAGTAGGTATGGCTACACCTTC

d_gene: TRBD2
abundance: few
v_gene: TRBV7-9
j_gene: TRBJ2-1
CDR3aa: CASSPALGGGYNEQFF
CDR3nt: TGTGCCAGCAGCCCAGCCCTGGGCGGGGGTTACAATGAGCAGTTCTTC

d_gene: NA
abundance: NA
v_gene: TRBV4-2
j_gene: TRBJ1-4
CDR3aa: CASSARDRSTNEKLFF
CDR3nt: TGTGCCAGCAGCGCCCGGGACCGCTCAACTAATGAAAAACTGTTTTTT

d_gene: NA
abundance: few
v_gene: TRBV29-1
j_gene: TRBJ1-3
CDR3aa: CSVARDGGNTIYF
CDR3nt: TGCAGCGTTGCTCGGGACGGCGGAAACACCATATATTTT

d_gene: NA
abundance: NA
v_gene: TRBV20-1
j_gene: TRBJ2-5
CDR3aa: CSDGQETQYF
CDR3nt: TGCAGTGACGGCCAAGAGACCCAGTACTTC

d_gene: NA
abundance: NA
v_gene: TRBV21-1
j_gene: TRBJ1-5
CDR3aa: CARLTGSWAQHF
CDR3nt: TGTGCCAGGTTAACAGGGTCCTGGGCCCAGCATTTT

d_gene: TRBD1
abundance: NA
v_gene: TRBV7-9
j_gene: TRBJ1-6
CDR3aa: CASSLGDRGQSPLHF
CDR3nt: TGTGCCAGCAGCTTAGGGGACAGGGGCCAGTCACCCCTCCACTTT

d_gene: NA
abundance: few
v_gene: TRBV2
j_gene: TRBJ2-1
CDR3aa: CASSEGDYNEQFF
CDR3nt: TGTGCCAGCAGTGAAGGGGACTACAATGAGCAGTTCTTC

d_gene: NA
abundance: few
v_gene: TRBV10-3
j_gene: TRBJ1-2
CDR3aa: CAISGQGNYGYTF
CDR3nt: TGTGCCATCAGTGGGCAGGGAAACTATGGCTACACCTTC

d_gene: TRBD1
abundance: NA
v_gene: TRBV9
j_gene: TRBJ2-3
CDR3aa: CASSATGGVNTQYF
CDR3nt: TGTGCCAGCAGCGCGACAGGGGGAGTGAATACGCAGTATTTT

d_gene: NA
abundance: few
v_gene: TRBV6-1
j_gene: TRBJ2-3
CDR3aa: CASSEARRGGWEDTQYF
CDR3nt: TGTGCCAGCAGTGAAGCTCGCCGCGGGGGCTGGGAAGATACGCAGTATTTT

d_gene: TRBD1
abundance: NA
v_gene: TRBV25-1
j_gene: TRBJ1-4
CDR3aa: CASSEPNRGTNEKLFF
CDR3nt: TGTGCCAGCAGTGAACCTAACAGGGGCACTAATGAAAAACTGTTTTTT

d_gene: TRBD2
abundance: few
v_gene: TRBV5-4
j_gene: TRBJ2-1
CDR3aa: CASRPSGGASTYNEQFF
CDR3nt: TGTGCCAGCCGCCCATCGGGGGGGGCGAGCACCTACAATGAGCAGTTCTTC

d_gene: NA
abundance: NA
v_gene: TRBV6-5
j_gene: TRBJ1-2
CDR3aa: CASTREGVYGYTF
CDR3nt: TGTGCCAGCACCAGGGAGGGGGTCTATGGCTACACCTTC

d_gene: NA
abundance: few
v_gene: TRBV7-2
j_gene: TRBJ2-1
CDR3aa: CASSLRRVAGQGEQFF
CDR3nt: TGTGCCAGCAGCTTAAGGAGGGTAGCAGGGCAGGGTGAGCAGTTCTTC

d_gene: NA
abundance: few
v_gene: TRBV30
j_gene: TRBJ2-2
CDR3aa: CAWSVEGYGELFF
CDR3nt: TGTGCCTGGAGTGTTGAGGGGTACGGGGAGCTGTTTTTT

d_gene: NA
abundance: NA
v_gene: TRBV7-9
j_gene: TRBJ1-1
CDR3aa: CASSLEEGSEAFF
CDR3nt: TGTGCCAGCAGCTTAGAGGAGGGTTCTGAAGCTTTCTTT

d_gene: NA
abundance: NA
v_gene: TRBV7-9
j_gene: TRBJ2-7
CDR3aa: CASSLYDGTYEQYF
CDR3nt: TGTGCCAGCAGCTTATATGACGGGACCTACGAGCAGTACTTC

d_gene: NA
abundance: NA
v_gene: TRBV23-1
j_gene: TRBJ2-6
CDR3aa: CASSQDEGGRKLSGANVLTF
CDR3nt: TGCGCCAGCAGTCAGGACGAGGGGGGCAGGAAGCTCTCTGGGGCCAACGTCCTGACTTTC

d_gene: NA
abundance: few
v_gene: TRBV6-1
j_gene: TRBJ2-2
CDR3aa: CASSLDKANTGELFF
CDR3nt: TGTGCCAGCAGCCTCGACAAAGCGAACACCGGGGAGCTGTTTTTT